These 5 T cell receptor beta chains share one sample of origin, sequenced in a study of control samples from healthy donors and cancer patients. Sequencing was performed with immunoSEQ multiplex PCR; in TCRdb, only in-frame clones are kept and a portion is missing. Seen here are 60,000 to 75,000 clones, almost 85% observed once, and the top ten hold 4.5% to 6%. Material: blood. Receptors originate from a man in his forties in good health.

The CDR3 sequence is CASSGGSQGTEKLFF. CDR3 coding DNA: TGTGCCAGCAGTGGCGGGAGTCAGGGGACTGAAAAACTGTTTTTT. This chain joins TRBV28 and TRBJ1-4, with TRBD1 as a possible D gene (6 bases). Germline CDR1 is MDHEN and CDR2 is SYDVKM. Between the trimmed V and J ends, which lost 5 bases and 7 bases, there was a span of 17 bases. The CDR3 totals 15 residues.

CDR3 nucleotides: TGTGCCAGCAGCCAAGCGAGAGGGGGTCGGGGAGCTAACTATGGCTACACCTTC. As protein: CASSQARGGRGANYGYTF. This chain connects TRBV27 to TRBJ1-2, with D tentatively TRBD1 (6 bases). The CDR3 is made up of 18 amino acids. Deletions cut 6 bases from V and 0 bases from J, with 23 bases between. Germline lookup yields CDR1 MNHEY and CDR2 SMNVEV (reference sequence).

The chain uses TRBV23-1 and TRBJ1-1, with D tentatively TRBD1 (6 bases). TRBV23-1 has ORF status, its function being uncertain. The CDR3 is 19 residues long. The V gene lost 3 bases and the J gene lost 3 bases, with 26 bases spanning the gap. The CDR3 protein is CASSQPRRRPRQAHTEAFF. The CDR3 nucleotides read TGCGCCAGCAGTCAGCCAAGGCGGAGGCCGCGACAGGCCCACACTGAAGCTTTCTTT.

In this sample, this clone turned up once. The chain has TRBV30 and TRBJ2-5; D may be TRBD1 or TRBD2 (6 bases each). The CDR3 runs to 13 residues. In germline, CDR1 is GTSNPN, CDR2 SVGIG (reference sequence). In DNA, the CDR3 is TGTGCTCTGGCTCGGGGGCCCCAAGAGACCCAGTACTTC. Protein sequence: CALARGPQETQYF.

This clone is a singleton in its sample. The V and J genes are TRBV29-1 and TRBJ2-3, with D tentatively TRBD2 (5 bases). The germline V and J ends were trimmed by 6 bases and 2 bases, with 12 bases remaining between them. Germline-derived CDR1 and CDR2 are SQVTM and ANQGSEA. The CDR3 sequence is 13 residues long. CDR3 loop: CSVGLLLTDTQYF. The CDR3 DNA reads TGCAGCGTCGGACTTTTACTCACAGATACGCAGTATTTT.